These 23 T cell receptor beta chains were sequenced from one sample in a study of T cells in Graves' hyperthyroidism and ophthalmopathy. Researchers amplified the TCR beta CDR3 regions from RNA transcripts. The HTBI primer set drove a first-round RT-PCR of the TCR CDR3. MiXCR, run by TCRdb on the multiplex PCR reads, gives a single entry per CDR3 protein. The top ten hold roughly a sixth of the sample, which has roughly 720,000 distinct CDR3 sequences, roughly 17% seen once. Input material: blood. The receptor source for this set is a man in his fifties or sixties with Graves' hyperthyroidism.

The rearrangement uses TRBV20-1 and TRBJ2-1; 13 nucleotides align to TRBD2. The CDR3 loop spans 16 amino acids. The germline gives CDR1 DFQATT, CDR2 SNEGSKA (reference sequence). With V trimmed by 0 bases and J by 5 bases, 4 bases remained unmatched. This CDR3 reads CSARDSTSGRDNEQFF. CDR3 coding DNA: TGCAGTGCTAGAGATAGCACTAGCGGGAGGGACAATGAGCAGTTCTTC.

V usage is TRBV4-3 and J usage is TRBJ2-1, with 13 bases lining up with TRBD2. CDR1 and CDR2 (germline): LGHNA, YSLEER. The V segment lost 4 bases and the J segment 6 bases; nucleotides outside the gene matches: 6. CDR3 size: 16 residues. The CDR3, as DNA: TGCGCCAGCAGCCCCGGACTAGCGGGAGATGGCAATGAGCAGTTCTTC. Translated: CASSPGLAGDGNEQFF.

The chain links TRBV28 to TRBJ2-7, with a weak D call TRBD1 (5 bases). The CDR3 runs to 15 residues. Trimming took 6 bases from V and 0 from J, leaving 15 bases between them. The germline V gene has CDR1 MDHEN and CDR2 SYDVKM. CDR3 amino acids: CASSGTGLSSYEQYF. In nucleotides, the CDR3 is TGTGCCAGCAGCGGAACAGGTCTCAGCTCCTACGAGCAGTACTTC.

By its share, this clonotype is medium-sized. V is TRBV11-2 and J is TRBJ1-1; D not certain. This CDR3 is built from 13 residues. Germline lookup yields CDR1 SGHAT and CDR2 FQNNGV. Trimming removed 5 bases at V and 3 bases at J, with 10 bases between. The CDR3 nucleotides read TGTGCCAGCAGCCGGGAGGGCTACACTGAAGCTTTCTTT. Translation: CASSREGYTEAFF.

DNA for the CDR3: TGTGCCAGCAGTCCCGGACTAGCGGGAGAGATAATCTCCTACGAGCAGTACTTC. Amino acid sequence: CASSPGLAGEIISYEQYF. The chain has TRBV27 and TRBJ2-7; 13 nucleotides match TRBD2. From germline, CDR1 is MNHEY and CDR2 SMNVEV (reference sequence). Trimming at V came to 5 bases and at J to 0 bases, leaving 10 bases not matched to a gene. This CDR3 is built from 18 residues.

The chain links TRBV4-3 to TRBJ2-7; 7 positions match TRBD1. Looked up from germline, CDR1 is LGHNA and CDR2 is YSLEER. The CDR3 is 16 residues long. J gave up 5 bases and V 1 base, and 11 bases lay outside the gene matches. The CDR3, as DNA: TGCGCCAGCAGCCAAGGAACACCGGGACAGTTTAACGAGCAGTACTTC. This encodes CASSQGTPGQFNEQYF.

The rearrangement joins TRBV3-1 to TRBJ2-1; TRBD2 matches at 8 bases. Germline CDR1 LGHDT, CDR2 YNNKEL (reference sequence). V shed 0 bases and J 7 bases; nucleotides not matched to a gene: 8. This CDR3 region has 16 residues. The CDR3 sequence is CASSQDRGGRRNEQFF. The CDR3 DNA reads TGTGCCAGCAGCCAAGATCGGGGCGGGAGGCGGAATGAGCAGTTCTTC.

This clonotype was seen many times. The rearrangement uses TRBV29-1 and TRBJ2-3; the D is unclear. The CDR3 has 15 residues. Germline loops: CDR1 SQVTM, CDR2 ANQGSEA. Between the trimmed V and J ends, which lost 2 bases and 5 bases, there was a span of 17 bases. CDR3 DNA: TGCAGCGTTGAACGTTTACAGCTAGGTGAAGATACGCAGTATTTT. It encodes CSVERLQLGEDTQYF.

The chain employs TRBV27 and TRBJ2-6, with D uncertain. The CDR3 is 14 amino acids. The V gene's germline CDR1 is MNHEY and CDR2 SMNVEV (reference sequence). Deletions cut 6 bases from V and 0 bases from J, with 6 bases between. In DNA, the CDR3 is TGTGCCAGCAGCCCGAACTCTGGGGCCAACGTCCTGACTTTC. Its protein product is CASSPNSGANVLTF. The variable domain in full, with the rest retrieved from reference TRBV27 and TRBJ2-6, is EAQVTQNPRYLITVTGKKLTVTCSQNMNHEYMSWYRQDPGLGLRQIYYSMNVEVTDKGDVPEGYKVSRKEKRNFPLILESPSPNQTSLYFCASSPNSGANVLTFGAGSRLTVL.

This clonotype was counted at least ten times. The rearrangement links TRBV7-9 to TRBJ2-1; 8 bases agree with TRBD1. This CDR3 has 15 residues. V shed 2 bases and J 8 bases; nucleotides not matched to a gene: 8. In germline, CDR1 is SEHNR, CDR2 FQNEAQ (reference sequence). The CDR3 nucleotides are TGTGCCAGCAGCTTATCCGGACAGGGTTCCGATGAGCAGTTCTTC. Translated, it gives CASSLSGQGSDEQFF.

Only a few counts were recorded for this clonotype. The genes are TRBV13 and TRBJ2-7; weak D call: TRBD2 (5 bases). The CDR3 is 17 residues long. Germline V gives CDR1 PRHDT, CDR2 FYEKMQ (reference sequence). Trimming removed 0 bases at V and 1 base at J, with 16 bases between. In nucleotides, the CDR3 is TGTGCCAGCAGCTTAGGCCCTATCGGGGTTGGGTCCTACGAGCAGTACTTC. Encoded protein: CASSLGPIGVGSYEQYF. The full variable domain, with the rest looked up from reference TRBV13 and TRBJ2-7, is AAGVIQSPRHLIKEKRETATLKCYPIPRHDTVYWYQQGPGQDPQFLISFYEKMQSDKGSIPDRFSAQQFSDYHSELNMSSLELGDSALYFCASSLGPIGVGSYEQYFGPGTRLTVT.

The chain has TRBV7-3 and TRBJ2-3; tentatively, D is TRBD2 (6 bases). This CDR3 spans 14 amino acids. Germline V CDR1 and CDR2: SGHTA, FQGTGA. Trimming cost V 2 bases and J 3 bases, with 9 bases left between them. The CDR3: CASSLFGSTDTQYF. The CDR3 coding sequence is TGTGCCAGCAGCTTATTCGGGAGTACAGATACGCAGTATTTT.

The V gene is TRBV20-1, the J gene TRBJ1-1, with D unresolved. This CDR3 is 15 amino acids long. Trimming cost V 2 bases and J 1 base, with 14 bases left between them. Germline V gene sequence: CDR1 DFQATT, CDR2 SNEGSKA (reference sequence). The CDR3 sequence: CSARSVAEANTEAFF. The CDR3 bases are TGCAGTGCTAGATCCGTGGCGGAAGCGAACACTGAAGCTTTCTTT.

V gene TRBV6-1 combines with J gene TRBJ2-2; TRBD2 matches 12 bases. Germline assignment: CDR1 MNHNS and CDR2 SASEGT. The CDR3 runs 18 residues. V was pared by 6 bases and J by 2 bases, with 10 bases of the junction left unmatched. CDR3 amino acids: CASRVRLAGVRNTGELFF. CDR3 bases: TGTGCCAGCAGGGTTCGACTAGCGGGAGTTCGTAACACCGGGGAGCTGTTTTTT.

In regard to this clonotype: A much larger clone differs from this one at a single base, so this may be a read error. The rearrangement links TRBV5-5 to TRBJ2-7; 13 nucleotides line up with TRBD2. The V and J ends lost 1 base and 6 bases, in that order; junction bases with no gene match: 7. Germline CDR1 and CDR2: SGHKS and YYEKEE (reference sequence). CDR3 size: 16 residues. Written as DNA, the CDR3 is TGTGCCAGCAGCTTGCCGGGACTAGCGGGAACCTTCGAGCAGTACTTC. Its translation is CASSLPGLAGTFEQYF.

V gene TRBV6-2 or TRBV6-3 combines with J gene TRBJ2-7; 8 positions agree with TRBD1. The CDR3 sequence is 15 residues long. Germline loops: CDR1 MNHEY, CDR2 SVGEGT. The J segment lost 1 base and the V segment lost 6 bases, leaving 8 bases of the junction unmatched. DNA of the CDR3: TGTGCCAGCAGCCAACAGGGGGACCTTTCCTACGAGCAGTACTTC. Its protein product is CASSQQGDLSYEQYF.

This clonotype was recorded a few times. V and J are TRBV7-9 and TRBJ2-7, with a tentative D call TRBD2 (5 bases). The CDR3 extends over 12 amino acids. Trimming took 11 bases from V and 7 from J, leaving 18 bases between them. Germline V gene data show CDR1 as SEHNR and CDR2 as FQNEAQ (reference sequence). DNA for the CDR3: TGTGCCGCCTCTCGGGGAGAAGGGGAGCAGTACTTC. Encoded protein: CAASRGEGEQYF.

A few counts support this clonotype. The chain has TRBV18 and TRBJ2-2, with TRBD1 matching 7 bases. There are 16 residues in the CDR3. V dropped 3 bases and J dropped 5; count of bases not matched to a gene: 9. The germline gives CDR1 KGHSH, CDR2 LQKENI. CDR3 protein: CASSPLQGQSTGELFF. In nucleotides, the CDR3 is TGTGCCAGCTCACCCCTACAGGGGCAGTCAACCGGGGAGCTGTTTTTT.

This clonotype was detected ten times or more. This chain uses TRBV5-1 with TRBJ2-7, with D possibly TRBD1 on 6 matching bases. V was trimmed by 5 bases and J by 2 bases, leaving 11 bases between them. Per germline, CDR1 SGHRS and CDR2 YFSETQ. The CDR3 is made up of 13 amino acids. As DNA, the CDR3 is TGCGCCAGCAGACGGGACATCCCCTACGAGCAGTACTTC. Translated: CASRRDIPYEQYF.

The genes are TRBV30 and TRBJ2-5, with a possible D match to TRBD2 (5 bases). CDR1 and CDR2 (germline): GTSNPN, SVGIG (reference sequence). Trimming shortened V by 3 bases and J by 1 base, and 9 bases separated the two germline ends. The CDR3 has 13 residues. CDR3 sequence (DNA): TGTGCCTGGAGCGGGATGTTCCAAGAGACCCAGTACTTC. This encodes CAWSGMFQETQYF.

CDR3 sequence: CASSQVGLGTEAFF. The CDR3 DNA is TGTGCCAGCAGCCAAGTGGGGTTGGGCACTGAAGCTTTCTTT. The V call is TRBV3-1, the J call TRBJ1-1, with D hard to call. In germline, CDR1 is LGHDT, CDR2 YNNKEL (reference sequence). This CDR3 is 14 amino acids long. Trimming took off 1 base at V and 4 bases at J, with 10 bases between the two ends.

In this sample, this clonotype turned up a few times. This rearrangement joins TRBV20-1 to TRBJ2-1; TRBD2 is a possible D gene (6 bases). The CDR3 is made up of 16 amino acids. Germline lookup yields CDR1 DFQATT and CDR2 SNEGSKA (reference sequence). V was pared by 0 bases and J by 6 bases, with 18 bases between. Here the CDR3 reads CSARDAGGARLNEQFF. CDR3 in DNA: TGCAGTGCTAGAGATGCCGGGGGAGCGCGGCTCAATGAGCAGTTCTTC.

This clonotype was counted only a few times. V usage is TRBV19 and J usage is TRBJ1-5; possible D gene TRBD1, 6 bases. The ends were cut back, 7 bases at V and 0 bases at J, with 16 bases in the middle. Germline V gives CDR1 LNHDA, CDR2 SQIVND (reference sequence). The CDR3 loop spans 16 amino acids. CDR3 in amino acids: CASTKRGQDSNQPQHF. The CDR3 coding sequence is TGTGCCAGTACCAAGAGGGGACAAGATAGCAATCAGCCCCAGCATTTT.